The rows below give T cell receptor beta chains drawn from one sample of a study of T cells in localized non-small cell lung cancer. Repertoires were generated with immunoSEQ multiplex PCR, while TCRdb's copy carries only in-frame clones and drops some. The sample holds about 1,500 clones, around 20% seen once. The source material was normal lung tissue next to the tumor, sampled before any cancer treatment. Receptors originate from a female donor over 55 with stage I lung adenocarcinoma. Both conserved end residues are part of each CDR3. The order of the fields is CDR3 DNA, CDR3 protein, clone size, D gene, J gene, V gene. The D gene is left open where the match is weak. Where a row states a size, it is once, few, many or the class of an expanded clone; other rows omit it.

TGTGCCAGTAGTATGCAATCGGGGATCTATGGCTACACCTTC	CASSMQSGIYGYTF	NA	NA	TRBJ1-2	TRBV19
TGTGCCAGCAGCGGCAGGCCTCTTCCCAATCAGCCCCAGCATTTT	CASSGRPLPNQPQHF	large	NA	TRBJ1-5	TRBV11-3
TGTGCCAGTAGGACAGGTGGGGGGGCCGGCGAGCAGTACTTC	CASRTGGGAGEQYF	few	NA	TRBJ2-7	TRBV19
TGTGCCAGCAGCGTAGTAGGGACCGACACTGAAGCTTTCTTT	CASSVVGTDTEAFF	NA	NA	TRBJ1-1	TRBV9
TGCGCCAGCAGCCACCCTGGTTCCTACGAGCAGTACTTC	CASSHPGSYEQYF	few	NA	TRBJ2-7	TRBV4-1
TGTGCCAGCAGTTTCCAGACAGGGTATAATGAAAAACTGTTTTTT	CASSFQTGYNEKLFF	NA	TRBD1	TRBJ1-4	TRBV6-8
TGTGCCAGCAGCTCGGATGGTAGCGGGGGGGCCCAAGAGACCCAGTACTTC	CASSSDGSGGAQETQYF	large	TRBD2	TRBJ2-5	TRBV11-3
TGTGCCAGCAATCCCGGGACACCGTCCTACGAGCAGTACTTC	CASNPGTPSYEQYF	NA	NA	TRBJ2-7	TRBV9
TGTGCCAGCAGCGAACGCTGGGGGCCGAATGAAAAACTGTTTTTT	CASSERWGPNEKLFF	few	NA	TRBJ1-4	TRBV9
TGTGCCAGCAGCTTAGATCCCTCCTTTGACGAGCAGTACTTC	CASSLDPSFDEQYF	few	NA	TRBJ2-7	TRBV11-3
TGTGCCAGCAGACTCGGCGGCTTTACTGGAAACACCATATATTTT	CASRLGGFTGNTIYF	few	NA	TRBJ1-3	TRBV6-8
TGTGCCTGGGGGACAGGGGGCAGGAGATTATCCTACGAGCAGTACTTC	CAWGTGGRRLSYEQYF	NA	TRBD1	TRBJ2-7	TRBV30
TGTGCCAGCAGCCAAGATCGGCAGGGTTACTATGGCTACACCTTC	CASSQDRQGYYGYTF	few	NA	TRBJ1-2	TRBV14
TGTGCCAGCATAGGAGGAAACAATCAGCCCCAGCATTTT	CASIGGNNQPQHF	few	NA	TRBJ1-5	TRBV7-1
TGTGCCAGCAGCCGAGACAGGGTAGCCGGGGAGCTGTTTTTT	CASSRDRVAGELFF	large	TRBD1	TRBJ2-2	TRBV11-3
TGTGCCAGCAGCTCCCGACAGGGGGGTAATCGCGAGCAGTACTTC	CASSSRQGGNREQYF	NA	TRBD1	TRBJ2-7	TRBV11-3
TGCGCCAGCAGCCGTCAACAGGGGTACCAAGAGACCCAGTACTTC	CASSRQQGYQETQYF	NA	TRBD1	TRBJ2-5	TRBV5-1
TGCGCCAGCAGCCGACTAGCGGGAGTGAACAATGAGCAGTTCTTC	CASSRLAGVNNEQFF	few	TRBD2	TRBJ2-1	TRBV5-1
TGTGCCAGCAGTGGGGGACAGGGAGAGACCCAGTACTTC	CASSGGQGETQYF	few	TRBD1	TRBJ2-5	TRBV9
TGTGCCAGTAGTAGACTAGTACAATTCTCCTACAATGAGCAGTTCTTC	CASSRLVQFSYNEQFF	NA	NA	TRBJ2-1	TRBV19
TGCAGCGCGGACAGGGAGAACTATGGCTACACCTTC	CSADRENYGYTF	NA	TRBD1	TRBJ1-2	TRBV29-1
TGCGCCAGCAGCTTGTTTGGTACACCCCTCCACTTT	CASSLFGTPLHF	NA	NA	TRBJ1-6	TRBV4-1
TGTGCCAGCTCAACCGGGGACAGGGGTTCCCAAGAGACCCAGTACTTC	CASSTGDRGSQETQYF	NA	TRBD1	TRBJ2-5	TRBV18
TGTGCCAGCAGGGAAGATAACAGGGGGCGCGGTACGCAGTATTTT	CASREDNRGRGTQYF	NA	TRBD1	TRBJ2-3	TRBV6-8